The 21 T cell receptor beta chains below were found in one sample sequenced in a study of cytotoxic CD8 clonotypes in ibrutinib-treated CLL. Assay used: immunoSEQ multiplex PCR; TCRdb lists only in-frame clones, some missing. The sample shows more than 300,000 clones, almost 80% of them seen only once. Sequences were derived from PBMCs, sampled before ibrutinib treatment. These receptor sequences come from a human donor with chronic lymphocytic leukemia.

This clone appeared once. The chain employs TRBV6-5 and TRBJ2-3, with unresolved D. The CDR3 spans 13 residues. Germline V gives CDR1 MNHEY, CDR2 SVGAGI. V lost 4 bases, J lost 3 bases, and 8 bases lay in between. The CDR3 is CASSLTRTDTQYF. The CDR3, as DNA: TGTGCCAGCAGTTTAACACGTACAGATACGCAGTATTTT.

This clone was seen more than once but under ten times. V and J are TRBV7-6 and TRBJ2-7, with 8 nucleotides matching TRBD1. Germline V gene sequence: CDR1 SGHVS, CDR2 FNYEAQ. J was trimmed by 3 bases and V by 1 base; bases with no gene match: 11. The CDR3 totals 17 residues. CDR3 DNA sequence: TGTGCCAGCAGCTTAGGGTTTACAGGGACAGGAGACTACGAGCAGTACTTC. This gives the protein CASSLGFTGTGDYEQYF.

This clone was detected only a few times. Other DNA sequences in this specimen translate into the identical CDR3. This sequence joins TRBV6-5 and TRBJ2-7, with D perhaps TRBD1 (5 bases). Germline values: CDR1 MNHEY, CDR2 SVGAGI. The CDR3 totals 14 residues. The germline V and J ends were trimmed by 3 bases and 0 bases, with 9 bases remaining between them. The CDR3: CASSYRGSSYEQYF. Written as DNA, the CDR3 is TGTGCCAGCAGTTATAGGGGCAGCTCCTACGAGCAGTACTTC.

This chain connects TRBV28 to TRBJ1-2, with D tentatively TRBD1 (6 bases). CDR1 is MDHEN and CDR2 is SYDVKM in the germline V gene. V was trimmed by 3 bases and J by 4 bases, leaving 9 bases between them. The CDR3 runs to 13 residues. In DNA form, the CDR3 reads TGTGCCAGCAGTTTTACCAGGGGCTATGGCTACACCTTC. Translation: CASSFTRGYGYTF.

The CDR3 nucleotides are TGCGCCAGCAGCTTGGAAGCCGCGGGGGGCAATGAGCAGTTCTTC. It translates to CASSLEAAGGNEQFF. The chain employs TRBV5-1 and TRBJ2-1, with TRBD2 matching over 8 bases. Germline CDR1 reads SGHRS; CDR2 reads YFSETQ. CDR3 size: 15 residues. V shed 0 bases, J shed 6 bases, and the junction held 5 bases outside the gene matches.

The chain carries TRBV28 and TRBJ2-7; 15 positions match TRBD2. The germline V gene encodes CDR1 MDHEN and CDR2 SYDVKM. The CDR3 extends over 15 amino acids. With V trimmed by 7 bases and J by 4 bases, 5 bases remained unmatched. The DNA for the CDR3 is TGTGCCAGCACCGGGACTAGCGGGAGGAATTACGAGCAGTACTTC. The encoded protein is CASTGTSGRNYEQYF.

The chain links TRBV10-1 to TRBJ2-1; a weak D match, TRBD2 (6 bases). Germline-derived CDR1 and CDR2 are WNHNN and SYGVQD (reference sequence). Trimming took 5 bases from V and 10 from J, leaving 15 bases between them. This CDR3 spans 13 amino acids. The chain's CDR3 is CASSRARLGEQFF. The CDR3 DNA reads TGCGCCAGCAGTCGCGCCCGACTAGGAGAGCAGTTCTTC.

V gene TRBV4-3 combines with J gene TRBJ2-1; TRBD2 matches 8 bases. This CDR3 has 12 residues. Trimming cost V 5 bases and J 9 bases; bases outside gene matches: 3. Germline V gene sequence: CDR1 LGHNA, CDR2 YSLEER. Here the CDR3 reads CASSKTSGEQFF. The CDR3 bases are TGCGCCAGCAGCAAAACTAGCGGTGAGCAGTTCTTC.

This clone has only a few counts. V usage is TRBV27 and J usage is TRBJ1-1; no reliable D call. Germline CDR1 reads MNHEY; CDR2 reads SMNVEV (reference sequence). The CDR3 spans 13 residues. V lost 6 bases and J lost 6, with 14 bases in between. The DNA for the CDR3 is TGTGCCAGCAGCCAGAAACAGATGTCTGAAGCTTTCTTT. Translated: CASSQKQMSEAFF.

This clone was counted a single time. The chain uses TRBV7-9 and TRBJ2-1, with 7 bases identical to TRBD2. Germline trimming cut 1 base from V and 8 bases from J; bases unmatched to any gene: 11. Germline V gene sequence: CDR1 SEHNR, CDR2 FQNEAQ (reference sequence). The CDR3 is 16 amino acids. The CDR3 nucleotides read TGTGCCAGCAGCTTAGTTGGTCTGGTTGGGAGGGATGAGCAGTTCTTC. This translates into CASSLVGLVGRDEQFF.

This CDR3 reads CASSLLRGRPETQYF. CDR3 sequence (DNA): TGTGCCAGCAGTTTATTGCGCGGGAGACCTGAGACCCAGTACTTC. The chain has TRBV27 and TRBJ2-5; 7 bases map to TRBD2. The ends lost 1 base at V and 5 bases at J; junction bases unmatched: 7. The CDR3 has 15 amino acids. In germline, CDR1 is MNHEY, CDR2 SMNVEV (reference sequence).

This chain connects TRBV7-2 to TRBJ2-5; D is uncertain. The CDR3 has 14 residues. Per germline, CDR1 SGHTA and CDR2 FQGNSA. The V end was cut by 5 bases, the J end by 2 bases, with 12 bases between. CDR3 nucleotide sequence: TGTGCCAGCAGCCAAAGCTCCGGGCAAGAGACCCAGTACTTC. It translates to CASSQSSGQETQYF.

The chain is built from TRBV27 and TRBJ2-5, with D maybe TRBD2 (5 bases). The CDR3 consists of 15 residues. CDR1 and CDR2 from the germline V gene are MNHEY and SMNVEV (reference sequence). Trimming cost V 8 bases and J 2 bases, with 18 bases left between them. CDR3 sequence (DNA): TGTGCCAGCCGCCATGGGAGAACGGGGCAAGAGACCCAGTACTTC. Translation: CASRHGRTGQETQYF.

CDR3 DNA sequence: TGTGCCAGCAGCCGCGACAGGGGTCGGGCCTACGAGCAGTACTTC. This gives the protein CASSRDRGRAYEQYF. This sequence joins TRBV14 and TRBJ2-7, with 8 positions matching TRBD1. CDR3 length equals 15 residues. Germline trimming cut 4 bases from V and 2 bases from J; bases unmatched to any gene: 7. Germline lookup yields CDR1 SGHDN and CDR2 FVKESK.

This clone was detected only once. The CDR3 DNA reads as TGTGCCAGCAGCTTCTTGAGAGCCTACGAGCAGTACTTC. Amino acids: CASSFLRAYEQYF. This chain uses TRBV5-6 with TRBJ2-7; D gene ambiguous. Germline CDR1 SGHDT, CDR2 YYEEEE. The CDR3 has 13 amino acids. V lost 2 bases and J 2 bases, leaving 8 bases between the germline ends.

The V call is TRBV2, the J call TRBJ1-1, with TRBD1 as a possible D gene (5 bases). Trimming took 3 bases from V and 4 from J, leaving 9 bases between them. The germline gives CDR1 SNHLY, CDR2 FYNNEI. This CDR3 contains 13 residues. CDR3 residues: CASSEQGGTEAFF. For the CDR3, the DNA is TGTGCCAGCAGTGAGCAGGGTGGCACTGAAGCTTTCTTT.

The chain joins TRBV6-5 to TRBJ2-1; 7 bases agree with TRBD1. Unmatched junction bases numbered 2, after V lost 5 bases and J lost 7 bases. CDR3 length: 12 amino acids. The germline V gene has CDR1 MNHEY and CDR2 SVGAGI. CDR3 amino acids: CASSEGANEQFF. DNA for the CDR3: TGTGCCAGCAGTGAGGGGGCGAATGAGCAGTTCTTC.

This chain connects TRBV5-6 to TRBJ2-1; D remains unclear. The CDR3 spans 12 residues. V lost 4 bases, J lost 5 bases, and 7 bases lay in between. Germline CDR1 SGHDT, CDR2 YYEEEE. DNA of the CDR3: TGTGCCAGCAGCCCGCTGGACAATGAGCAGTTCTTC. It specifies CASSPLDNEQFF.

This clone has only a few counts. The gene calls are TRBV18 and TRBJ2-7; 8 bases are shared with TRBD2. Looked up from germline, CDR1 is KGHSH and CDR2 is LQKENI. The CDR3 covers 15 residues. The V segment lost 2 bases and the J segment 4 bases; nucleotides outside the gene matches: 7. CDR3 amino acids: CASSPSGGSDYEQYF. Written as DNA, the CDR3 is TGTGCCAGCTCACCATCGGGAGGGAGCGATTACGAGCAGTACTTC.

This rearrangement joins TRBV7-6 to TRBJ2-1; possible D gene TRBD2, 5 bases. Germline V lookup: CDR1 SGHVS, CDR2 FNYEAQ. CDR3 length equals 15 residues. Trimming pared 1 base from V and 5 bases from J, leaving 12 bases between. CDR3 nucleotide sequence: TGTGCCAGCAGCTTAGTACACGGGAACAACAATGAGCAGTTCTTC. The encoded protein is CASSLVHGNNNEQFF.

This clone was found once. CDR3 protein: CASSRGEMRNTGELFF. In DNA, the CDR3 is TGTGCCAGCAGCCGGGGCGAGATGAGAAACACCGGGGAGCTGTTTTTT. The rearrangement uses TRBV5-4 and TRBJ2-2; the D gene could be TRBD1 or TRBD2 (5 bases each). CDR3 length: 16 amino acids. The V gene lost 4 bases and the J gene lost 2 bases, with 15 bases spanning the gap. From germline, CDR1 is SGHNT and CDR2 YYREEE (reference sequence).